A selection of T cell receptor beta chains follows, all from one sample in a study of shared clonotypes between healthy human individuals. Assay: immunoSEQ multiplex PCR; the TCRdb copy retains only in-frame clones and omits some. The sample records around 530,000 clones, roughly 79% being singletons. Sequencing input: PBMCs. The receptors shown here come from a woman in her 40s in good health. Some clones in this sample may be carry-over from other donors' samples. Each CDR3 is given with its conserved first and last residue. The D gene is left open where the match is weak. A clone size is listed for some rows: how often the clone was seen (once, few, many), or a class if it is expanded.

d_call: TRBD1
j_call: TRBJ2-7
v_call: TRBV2
clone_size: -
cdr3_nt: TGTGCCGGAAACGGACAGGGGGACTCCTACGAGCAGTACTTC
cdr3_aa: CAGNGQGDSYEQYF

d_call: -
j_call: TRBJ1-1
v_call: TRBV5-1
clone_size: -
cdr3_nt: TGCGCCAGCAGCCCCTCCCGAATAAAAAACACTGAAGCTTTCTTT
cdr3_aa: CASSPSRIKNTEAFF

d_call: -
j_call: TRBJ2-5
v_call: TRBV13
clone_size: -
cdr3_nt: TGTGCCAGCAGCCCAGAGGACAACCAAGAGACCCAGTACTTC
cdr3_aa: CASSPEDNQETQYF

d_call: TRBD1
j_call: TRBJ1-1
v_call: TRBV15
clone_size: -
cdr3_nt: TGTGCCACCACTAGACAGGGGGTGAACACTGAAGCTTTCTTT
cdr3_aa: CATTRQGVNTEAFF

d_call: -
j_call: TRBJ2-7
v_call: TRBV6-5
clone_size: -
cdr3_nt: TGTGCCAGCAGTAGAAACCGACAGGGCGGGGGCGAGCAGTACTTC
cdr3_aa: CASSRNRQGGGEQYF

d_call: -
j_call: TRBJ2-3
v_call: TRBV28
clone_size: -
cdr3_nt: TGTGCCAGCAGTCCAATAGACGGCACTAGCACAGATACGCAGTATTTT
cdr3_aa: CASSPIDGTSTDTQYF

d_call: TRBD1
j_call: TRBJ2-2
v_call: TRBV7-6
clone_size: once
cdr3_nt: TGTGCCAGCAGCGTCCGACAGGGGAGGTACGCCGGGGAGCTGTTTTTT
cdr3_aa: CASSVRQGRYAGELFF

d_call: -
j_call: TRBJ2-7
v_call: TRBV19
clone_size: once
cdr3_nt: TGTGCCAGTAGCCAACAGGGATCATACGAGCAGTACTTC
cdr3_aa: CASSQQGSYEQYF

d_call: TRBD2
j_call: TRBJ2-7
v_call: TRBV7-3
clone_size: few
cdr3_nt: TGTGCCAGCAGCTTAATGGGGGGGACTAGTGTCGGCGAGCAGTACTTC
cdr3_aa: CASSLMGGTSVGEQYF

d_call: -
j_call: TRBJ2-4
v_call: TRBV30
clone_size: once
cdr3_nt: TGTGCCTGGCAGGTGGGCAAAAACATTCAGTACTTC
cdr3_aa: CAWQVGKNIQYF

d_call: -
j_call: TRBJ2-6
v_call: TRBV5-4
clone_size: -
cdr3_nt: TGTGCCAGCAGCTGGACATCTGGGGCCAACGTCCTGACTTTC
cdr3_aa: CASSWTSGANVLTF

d_call: -
j_call: TRBJ2-1
v_call: TRBV5-6
clone_size: -
cdr3_nt: TGTGCCAGCAGCTTAAGAGGTTCCAATGAGCAGTTCTTC
cdr3_aa: CASSLRGSNEQFF

d_call: -
j_call: TRBJ2-1
v_call: TRBV7-2
clone_size: -
cdr3_nt: TGTGCCAGCAGCTTGGACGGAGGGATCTATGAGCAGTTCTTC
cdr3_aa: CASSLDGGIYEQFF

d_call: -
j_call: TRBJ2-2
v_call: TRBV5-5
clone_size: -
cdr3_nt: TGTGCCAGCAGCTTGGGGCAGGGGTTTGGAGCCGGGGAGCTGTTTTTT
cdr3_aa: CASSLGQGFGAGELFF

d_call: -
j_call: TRBJ1-5
v_call: TRBV7-2
clone_size: -
cdr3_nt: TGTGCCAGCAGCTTAGCTGCGACAGTTAGCAATCAGCCCCAGCATTTT
cdr3_aa: CASSLAATVSNQPQHF

d_call: -
j_call: TRBJ2-1
v_call: TRBV5-1
clone_size: -
cdr3_nt: TGCGCCAGCAGTACGGGAGCCCTCGTGGTCGATGAGCAGTTCTTC
cdr3_aa: CASSTGALVVDEQFF

d_call: -
j_call: TRBJ1-3
v_call: TRBV28
clone_size: -
cdr3_nt: TGTGCCAGCAGTCCAAGTCGGATCTCTGGAAACACCATATATTTT
cdr3_aa: CASSPSRISGNTIYF

d_call: -
j_call: TRBJ2-2
v_call: TRBV30
clone_size: -
cdr3_nt: TGTGCCTGGAGTGTATGGCGAGCCGGGGAGCTGTTTTTT
cdr3_aa: CAWSVWRAGELFF

d_call: -
j_call: TRBJ2-5
v_call: TRBV7-2
clone_size: -
cdr3_nt: TGTGCCAGCAGCGAGCAGGGGTCCAAAGAGACCCAGTACTTC
cdr3_aa: CASSEQGSKETQYF

d_call: -
j_call: TRBJ1-5
v_call: TRBV19
clone_size: many
cdr3_nt: TGTGCCAGTAGCCGATGGGGGCAGGGAGAGGGGCAGCCCCAGCATTTT
cdr3_aa: CASSRWGQGEGQPQHF

d_call: TRBD1
j_call: TRBJ2-2
v_call: TRBV12-5
clone_size: -
cdr3_nt: TGTGCTAGTGGTTTGGTACAGGGGGCGAACACCGGGGAGCTGTTTTTT
cdr3_aa: CASGLVQGANTGELFF

d_call: -
j_call: TRBJ1-2
v_call: TRBV28
clone_size: once
cdr3_nt: TGTGCCAGCCGTTCGCCCGGCTATGGCTACACCTTC
cdr3_aa: CASRSPGYGYTF

d_call: -
j_call: TRBJ2-6
v_call: TRBV6-6
clone_size: -
cdr3_nt: TGTGCCAGCAGTTCACAAGGGACCAGTGGGGCCAACGTCCTGACTTTC
cdr3_aa: CASSSQGTSGANVLTF

d_call: TRBD1
j_call: TRBJ1-2
v_call: TRBV2
clone_size: few
cdr3_nt: TGTGCCAGCATGGGACAGGGGGCCAACTATGGCTACACCTTC
cdr3_aa: CASMGQGANYGYTF

d_call: TRBD2
j_call: TRBJ2-1
v_call: TRBV9
clone_size: -
cdr3_nt: TGTGCCAGCAGCGTTAGCGGGTCGATTGACAATGAGCAGTTCTTC
cdr3_aa: CASSVSGSIDNEQFF

d_call: TRBD2
j_call: TRBJ2-3
v_call: TRBV5-1
clone_size: -
cdr3_nt: TGCGCCAGCAGTCCCAGCGGGAGGGTTACAGATACGCAGTATTTT
cdr3_aa: CASSPSGRVTDTQYF

d_call: -
j_call: TRBJ1-5
v_call: TRBV11-2
clone_size: -
cdr3_nt: TGTGCCAGCAGCTTAGGAGTTGATAGCAATCAGCCCCAGCATTTT
cdr3_aa: CASSLGVDSNQPQHF

d_call: TRBD1
j_call: TRBJ2-7
v_call: TRBV5-6
clone_size: -
cdr3_nt: TGTGCCAGCAGCTTGCTCTCCGGGACAGACAACTACGAGCAGTACTTC
cdr3_aa: CASSLLSGTDNYEQYF

d_call: -
j_call: TRBJ1-1
v_call: TRBV7-9
clone_size: -
cdr3_nt: TGTGCCAGCAGCTTAGAAAGTCCGGCTGGCACTGAAGCTTTCTTT
cdr3_aa: CASSLESPAGTEAFF

d_call: -
j_call: TRBJ1-1
v_call: TRBV7-9
clone_size: few
cdr3_nt: TGTGCCAGCAGCTTATACCTAGGGAACACTGAAGCTTTCTTT
cdr3_aa: CASSLYLGNTEAFF

d_call: TRBD2
j_call: TRBJ2-5
v_call: TRBV4-2
clone_size: many
cdr3_nt: TGTGCCAGCAGCCAAGATCTCGATAGACCTCTAGCGGGAGGGAAAGAGACCCAGTACTTC
cdr3_aa: CASSQDLDRPLAGGKETQYF

d_call: TRBD1
j_call: TRBJ2-2
v_call: TRBV30
clone_size: -
cdr3_nt: TGTGCCTGGAGTGCCCTCGATTGGGGTGGGACAGGGGTTACCGGGGAGCTGTTTTTT
cdr3_aa: CAWSALDWGGTGVTGELFF

d_call: -
j_call: TRBJ2-2
v_call: TRBV11-3
clone_size: few
cdr3_nt: TGTGCCAGCAGCTCAATCGAGGGGGCCGGGGAGCTGTTTTTT
cdr3_aa: CASSSIEGAGELFF

d_call: TRBD2
j_call: TRBJ2-1
v_call: TRBV7-3
clone_size: -
cdr3_nt: TGTGCCAGCAGCATCAATAGCGGGAGGGCCAGCAATGAGCAGTTCTTC
cdr3_aa: CASSINSGRASNEQFF

d_call: -
j_call: TRBJ2-7
v_call: TRBV6-5
clone_size: -
cdr3_nt: TGTGCCAGCAGAAGCGGGACAGGTTACGAGCAGTACTTC
cdr3_aa: CASRSGTGYEQYF

d_call: TRBD2
j_call: TRBJ2-3
v_call: TRBV11-3
clone_size: -
cdr3_nt: TGTGCCAGCAGCTCACGACTAGCGGGGCGCACAGATACGCAGTATTTT
cdr3_aa: CASSSRLAGRTDTQYF

d_call: TRBD2
j_call: TRBJ2-5
v_call: TRBV5-4
clone_size: -
cdr3_nt: TGTGCCAGCAGCCCTTCCGTTACGGGAGGGCAAGAGACCCAGTACTTC
cdr3_aa: CASSPSVTGGQETQYF

d_call: TRBD1
j_call: TRBJ1-5
v_call: TRBV28
clone_size: once
cdr3_nt: TGTGCCAGCAGGGTAGAGGACAGGGGCAGGGGTAGCAATCAGCCCCAGCATTTT
cdr3_aa: CASRVEDRGRGSNQPQHF

d_call: -
j_call: TRBJ2-7
v_call: TRBV28
clone_size: few
cdr3_nt: TGTGCCAGCAGTTTTGCAGATTCCGAGCAGTACTTC
cdr3_aa: CASSFADSEQYF

d_call: TRBD2
j_call: TRBJ2-5
v_call: TRBV29-1
clone_size: -
cdr3_nt: TGCAGCGTTGATGGAGGGACTAGCTTGGAGACCCAGTACTTC
cdr3_aa: CSVDGGTSLETQYF

d_call: TRBD1
j_call: TRBJ1-1
v_call: TRBV28
clone_size: -
cdr3_nt: TGTGCCAGCAGTTTAATTTACGGGACAGAGGGCCTGAACACTGAAGCTTTCTTT
cdr3_aa: CASSLIYGTEGLNTEAFF